Below are 18 T cell receptor beta chains sequenced from a single sample in a study of vaccination and CD4 T cells after COVID-19. Treatment defined: roughly 10-day PBMC culture with coronavirus spike peptide pools or control peptides (ViraFEST assay). No antigen has been identified for these receptors. Scientists ran DNA taken from cultured CD4+ T cells through the Oncomine TCR Beta short-read assay for sequencing. TCRdb processed the PCR reads anew with MiXCR; each CDR3 protein has one entry. The sample lists approximately 9,400 distinct CDR3 sequences; about 77% were seen once. Sequenced: CD4+ T cells from blood, cultured in vitro. These TCRs come from a human donor who had recovered from COVID-19.

V is TRBV12-3 or TRBV12-4 and J is TRBJ1-1, with D tentatively TRBD1 (5 bases). This CDR3 spans 14 amino acids. V was clipped by 4 bases and J by 3 bases, with 12 bases between them. The CDR3 DNA reads as TGTGCCAGCAGTTGGGTACAGGTCTACACTGAAGCTTTCTTT. Translated: CASSWVQVYTEAFF.

The V and J genes are TRBV28 and TRBJ2-7; D is unresolved. Germline V CDR1 and CDR2: MDHEN, SYDVKM. V dropped 9 bases and J dropped 2 bases, with 8 bases sitting between them. The CDR3 loop spans 11 amino acids. The CDR3 loop is CASCTTYEQYF. Written as DNA, the CDR3 is TGTGCCAGTTGTACGACCTACGAGCAGTACTTC. The full variable domain, in which reference TRBV28 and TRBJ2-7 provide the parts outside the CDR3, is DVKVTQSSRYLVKRTGEKVFLECVQDMDHENMFWYRQDPGLGLRLIYFSYDVKMKEKGDIPEGYSVSREKKERFSLILESASTNQTSMYLCASCTTYEQYFGPGTRLTVT.

Only a few counts were recorded for this clonotype. This chain links TRBV20-1 with TRBJ1-2, with D perhaps TRBD1 (6 bases). The CDR3 has 13 residues. The germline V and J ends were trimmed by 7 bases and 1 base, with 13 bases remaining between them. Germline V gene lookup returns CDR1 DFQATT and CDR2 SNEGSKA (reference sequence). The CDR3 DNA follows: TGCAGTGAAAGGGGGGCGGGTAACTATGGCTACACCTTC. Translating gives CSERGAGNYGYTF.

The chain recombines TRBV20-1 with TRBJ2-7; tentatively, D is TRBD2 (6 bases). This CDR3 contains 14 residues. Trimming shortened V by 6 bases and J by 4 bases, and 19 bases separated the two germline ends. The germline gives CDR1 DFQATT, CDR2 SNEGSKA (reference sequence). The CDR3: CSAPPEVGGYEQYF. The CDR3 DNA sequence: TGCAGTGCGCCGCCCGAGGTGGGGGGTTACGAGCAGTACTTC.

V gene TRBV24-1 combines with J gene TRBJ1-1, with D maybe TRBD1 (6 bases). The germline gives CDR1 KGHDR, CDR2 SFDVKD. This CDR3 has 13 residues. V lost 3 bases and J 7 bases, leaving 11 bases between the germline ends. The CDR3 DNA follows: TGTGCCACCAGTGATAGGGGGAGCGGTGAAGCTTTCTTT. This translates into CATSDRGSGEAFF.

The V gene is TRBV24-1, the J gene TRBJ2-7, with 10 positions matching TRBD1. The V and J ends lost 2 bases and 2 bases, in that order; junction bases with no gene match: 2. Germline CDR1 and CDR2: KGHDR and SFDVKD. The CDR3 sequence is 15 residues long. The CDR3 nucleotides are TGTGCCACCAGTGATTCCGGGACAGGGGCCTACGAGCAGTACTTC. Translated: CATSDSGTGAYEQYF.

This chain connects TRBV28 to TRBJ1-5; D is unresolved. V lost 5 bases and J 5 bases, leaving 19 bases between the germline ends. CDR1 is MDHEN and CDR2 is SYDVKM in the germline V gene. The CDR3 length is 16 residues. The CDR3 region has the DNA TGTGCCAGCAGTCCCCGACACAACTCGGCGGATCAGCCCCAGCATTTT. Encoded protein: CASSPRHNSADQPQHF.

The chain joins TRBV20-1 to TRBJ2-3, with D perhaps TRBD2 (6 bases). Germline CDR1 is DFQATT and CDR2 is SNEGSKA (reference sequence). V was trimmed by 6 bases and J by 0 bases, leaving 16 bases between them. This CDR3 region has 15 residues. CDR3 amino acids: CSAPGAGISTDTQYF. As DNA, the CDR3 is TGCAGTGCCCCTGGTGCGGGGATTAGCACAGATACGCAGTATTTT.

This sequence joins TRBV24-1 and TRBJ1-5, with TRBD1 matching 10 bases. This CDR3 is built from 13 residues. Germline CDR1 and CDR2: KGHDR and SFDVKD. V lost 4 bases and J lost 9; bases outside the gene matches: 2. CDR3 coding DNA: TGTGCCACCAGTGACCGGGACAGGGGGCCCCAGCATTTT. Translation gives CATSDRDRGPQHF.

As DNA, the CDR3 is TGCAGACCAACAGGGGGTAACACTGAAGCTTTCTTT. Translation gives CRPTGGNTEAFF. J is TRBJ1-1 and V is TRBV20-1; 8 bases agree with TRBD1. The CDR3 is 12 amino acids. Looked up from germline, CDR1 is DFQATT and CDR2 is SNEGSKA (reference sequence).

The V and J genes are TRBV28 and TRBJ1-5; tentatively, D is TRBD1 (5 bases). V was cut by 7 bases and J by 5 bases, with 9 bases left in between. CDR1 is MDHEN and CDR2 is SYDVKM in the germline V gene. The CDR3 loop spans 12 amino acids. The CDR3 sequence is CASNWGYQPQHF. The CDR3 nucleotides are TGTGCCAGCAACTGGGGGTATCAGCCCCAGCATTTT.

The chain uses TRBV20-1 and TRBJ1-1; D is undetermined. The CDR3 contains 13 residues. Germline V gene data show CDR1 as DFQATT and CDR2 as SNEGSKA (reference sequence). Trimming took 0 bases from V and 7 from J, leaving 12 bases between them. The CDR3 DNA is TGCAGTGCTAGAGATCCGGCGGCCCTTGAAGCTTTCTTT. This codes for CSARDPAALEAFF.

This chain joins TRBV4-3 and TRBJ2-1; the D gene could be TRBD1 or TRBD2 (6 bases each). CDR1 LGHNA and CDR2 YSLEER come from the germline V gene. The CDR3 consists of 16 residues. With 1 base removed from V and 0 bases from J, the gap between germline ends came to 10 bases. CDR3 loop: CASSQVGGFSYNEQFF. The CDR3 DNA follows: TGCGCCAGCAGCCAAGTAGGGGGGTTCTCCTACAATGAGCAGTTCTTC.

This chain links TRBV6-1 with TRBJ1-5, with 9 positions matching TRBD1. CDR3 length: 17 residues. Germline trimming cut 5 bases from V and 1 base from J; bases unmatched to any gene: 9. Looked up from germline, CDR1 is MNHNS and CDR2 is SASEGT. The CDR3 is CASSLGQGTGSNQPQHF. The CDR3 DNA follows: TGTGCCAGCAGTCTCGGACAGGGGACGGGCAGCAATCAGCCCCAGCATTTT.

This clonotype was counted a single time. The V and J genes are TRBV30 and TRBJ2-7; possibly TRBD1 for D (5 bases). The CDR3 has 18 residues. Germline V CDR1 and CDR2: GTSNPN, SVGIG (reference sequence). The CDR3 is CALPILKTAASTLYEQYF. CDR3 nucleotide sequence: TGTGCGCTGCCCATCCTGAAGACAGCAGCTTCTACCCTCTACGAGCAGTACTTC. Full variable domain (remainder filled in from reference TRBV30 and TRBJ2-7): SQTIHQWPATLVQPVGSPLSLECTVEGTSNPNLYWYRQAAGRGLQLLFYSVGIGQISSEVPQNLSASRPQDRQFILSSKKLLLSDSGFYLCALPILKTAASTLYEQYFGPGTRLTVT.

The chain carries TRBV7-3 and TRBJ1-1, with D hard to call. CDR3 length: 18 residues. Germline-derived CDR1 and CDR2 are SGHTA and FQGTGA. V dropped 0 bases and J dropped 2 bases, with 19 bases sitting between them. The CDR3 loop reads CASSLTPEKSPGNTEAFF. The CDR3 bases are TGTGCCAGCAGCTTAACGCCAGAAAAGAGTCCGGGAAACACTGAAGCTTTCTTT.

This clonotype rates as medium-sized. The chain uses TRBV24-1 and TRBJ2-3; TRBD1 aligns across 8 bases. Germline V lookup: CDR1 KGHDR, CDR2 SFDVKD. Trimming removed 1 base from V and 5 bases from J; junction bases left unmatched: 7. The CDR3 runs to 16 residues. As DNA, the CDR3 is TGTGCCACCAGTGATTTCGGGACAGGCCCCGGAGATACGCAGTATTTT. Protein: CATSDFGTGPGDTQYF.

This rearrangement joins TRBV6-1 to TRBJ2-7; D is unclear. The CDR3 spans 11 residues. Trimming stripped 1 base from V and 11 bases from J, with 9 bases between. The germline V gene encodes CDR1 MNHNS and CDR2 SASEGT. CDR3 bases: TGTGCCAGCAGTGAAGGTGGGGTGGAGTACTTC. Translating it yields CASSEGGVEYF.